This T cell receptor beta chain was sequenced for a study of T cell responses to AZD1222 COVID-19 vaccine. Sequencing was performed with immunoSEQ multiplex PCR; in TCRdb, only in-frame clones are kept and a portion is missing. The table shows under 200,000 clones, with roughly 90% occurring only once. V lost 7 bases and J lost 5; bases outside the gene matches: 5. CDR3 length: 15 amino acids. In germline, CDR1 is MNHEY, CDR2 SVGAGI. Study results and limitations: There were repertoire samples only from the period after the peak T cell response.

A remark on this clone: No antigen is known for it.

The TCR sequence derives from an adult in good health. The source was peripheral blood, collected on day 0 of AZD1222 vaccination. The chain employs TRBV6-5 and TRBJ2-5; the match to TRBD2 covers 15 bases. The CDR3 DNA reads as TGTGCCAGCACCGGCGGACTAGCGGGAGGGGAGACCCAGTACTTC. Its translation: CASTGGLAGGETQYF.